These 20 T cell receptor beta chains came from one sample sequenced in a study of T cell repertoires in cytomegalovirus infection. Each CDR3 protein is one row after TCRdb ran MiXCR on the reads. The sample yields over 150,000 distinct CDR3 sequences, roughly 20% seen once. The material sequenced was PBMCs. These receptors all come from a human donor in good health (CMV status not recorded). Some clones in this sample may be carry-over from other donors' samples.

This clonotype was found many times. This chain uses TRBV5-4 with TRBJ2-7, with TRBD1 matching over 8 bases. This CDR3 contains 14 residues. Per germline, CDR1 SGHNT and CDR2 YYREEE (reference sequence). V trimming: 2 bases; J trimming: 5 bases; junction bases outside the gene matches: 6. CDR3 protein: CASSLRTGTDEQYF. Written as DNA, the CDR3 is TGTGCCAGCAGCTTAAGGACAGGGACCGACGAGCAGTACTTC.

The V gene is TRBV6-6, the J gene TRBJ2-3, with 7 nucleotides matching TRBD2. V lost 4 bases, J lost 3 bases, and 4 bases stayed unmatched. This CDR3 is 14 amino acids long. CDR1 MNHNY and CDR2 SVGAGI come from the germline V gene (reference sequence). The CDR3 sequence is CASSSASGTDTQYF. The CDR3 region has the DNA TGTGCCAGCAGTTCGGCTAGCGGAACAGATACGCAGTATTTT.

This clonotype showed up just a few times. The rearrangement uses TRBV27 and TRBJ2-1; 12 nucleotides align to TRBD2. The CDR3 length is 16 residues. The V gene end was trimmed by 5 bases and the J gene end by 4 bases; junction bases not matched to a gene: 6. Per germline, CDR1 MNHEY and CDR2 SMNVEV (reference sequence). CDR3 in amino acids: CASSPLAGGRYNEQFF. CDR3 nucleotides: TGTGCCAGCAGTCCCCTAGCGGGAGGGCGGTACAATGAGCAGTTCTTC.

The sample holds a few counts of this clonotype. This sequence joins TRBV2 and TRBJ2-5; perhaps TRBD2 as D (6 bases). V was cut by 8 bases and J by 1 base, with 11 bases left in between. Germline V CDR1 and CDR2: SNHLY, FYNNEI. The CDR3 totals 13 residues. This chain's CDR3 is CASEEGIQETQYF. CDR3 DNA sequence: TGTGCCAGCGAGGAGGGGATCCAAGAGACCCAGTACTTC.

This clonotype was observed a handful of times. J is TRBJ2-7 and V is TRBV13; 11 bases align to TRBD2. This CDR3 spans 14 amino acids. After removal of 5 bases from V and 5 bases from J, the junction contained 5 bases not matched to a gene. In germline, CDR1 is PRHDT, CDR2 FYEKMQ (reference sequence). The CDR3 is CASSPRLAGNEQYF. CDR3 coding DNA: TGTGCCAGCAGCCCCCGACTAGCGGGAAACGAGCAGTACTTC. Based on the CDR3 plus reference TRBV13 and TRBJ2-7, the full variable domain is AAGVIQSPRHLIKEKRETATLKCYPIPRHDTVYWYQQGPGQDPQFLISFYEKMQSDKGSIPDRFSAQQFSDYHSELNMSSLELGDSALYFCASSPRLAGNEQYFGPGTRLTVT.

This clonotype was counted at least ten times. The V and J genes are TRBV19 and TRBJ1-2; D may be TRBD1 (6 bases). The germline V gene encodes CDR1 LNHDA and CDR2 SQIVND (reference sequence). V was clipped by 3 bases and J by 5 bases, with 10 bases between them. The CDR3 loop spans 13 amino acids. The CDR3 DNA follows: TGTGCCAGTAGTATCAACGGACAGTATGGCTACACCTTC. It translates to CASSINGQYGYTF.

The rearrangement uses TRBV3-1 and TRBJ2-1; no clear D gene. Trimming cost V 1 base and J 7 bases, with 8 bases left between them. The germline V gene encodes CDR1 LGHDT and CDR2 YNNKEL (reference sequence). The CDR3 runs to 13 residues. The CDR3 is CASSQGRRNEQFF. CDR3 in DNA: TGTGCCAGCAGCCAAGGGCGCCGGAATGAGCAGTTCTTC.

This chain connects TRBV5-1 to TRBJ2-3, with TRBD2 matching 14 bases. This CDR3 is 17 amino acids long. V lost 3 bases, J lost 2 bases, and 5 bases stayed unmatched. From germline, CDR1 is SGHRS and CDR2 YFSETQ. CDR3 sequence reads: CASSYAGLAGATDTQYF. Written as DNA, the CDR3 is TGCGCCAGCAGCTACGCGGGACTAGCGGGAGCCACAGATACGCAGTATTTT.

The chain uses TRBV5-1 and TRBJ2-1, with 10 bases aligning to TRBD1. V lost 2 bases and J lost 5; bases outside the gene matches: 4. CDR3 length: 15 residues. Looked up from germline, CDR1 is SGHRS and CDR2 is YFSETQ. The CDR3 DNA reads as TGCGCCAGCAGCTTATCGGGACAGGGGAACAATGAGCAGTTCTTC. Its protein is CASSLSGQGNNEQFF.

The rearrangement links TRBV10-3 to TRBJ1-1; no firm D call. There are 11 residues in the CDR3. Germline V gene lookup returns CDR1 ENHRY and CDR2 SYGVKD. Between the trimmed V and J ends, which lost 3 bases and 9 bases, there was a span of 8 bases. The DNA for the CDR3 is TGTGCCATCAGTGATGTTTCGAAAGCTTTCTTT. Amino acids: CAISDVSKAFF.

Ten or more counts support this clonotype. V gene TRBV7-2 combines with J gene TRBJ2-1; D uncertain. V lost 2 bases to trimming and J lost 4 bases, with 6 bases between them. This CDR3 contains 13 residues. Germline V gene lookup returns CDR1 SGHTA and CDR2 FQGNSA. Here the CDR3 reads CASSLSGYNEQFF. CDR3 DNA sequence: TGTGCCAGCAGCTTATCCGGGTACAATGAGCAGTTCTTC.

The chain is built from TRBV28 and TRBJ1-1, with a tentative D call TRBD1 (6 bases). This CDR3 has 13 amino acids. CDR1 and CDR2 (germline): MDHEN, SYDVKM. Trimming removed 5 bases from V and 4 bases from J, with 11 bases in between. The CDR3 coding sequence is TGTGCCAGCAGTCCTCAGGGGTCCACTGAAGCTTTCTTT. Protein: CASSPQGSTEAFF.

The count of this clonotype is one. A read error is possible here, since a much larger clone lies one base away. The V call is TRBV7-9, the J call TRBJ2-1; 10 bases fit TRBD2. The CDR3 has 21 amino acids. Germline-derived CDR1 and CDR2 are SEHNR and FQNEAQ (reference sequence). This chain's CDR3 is CASSLLSLASGRPSSYSEQFF. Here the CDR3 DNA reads TGTGCCAGCAGCTTATTATCTCTGGCTAGCGGGAGACCGAGCTCCTACAGTGAGCAGTTCTTC.

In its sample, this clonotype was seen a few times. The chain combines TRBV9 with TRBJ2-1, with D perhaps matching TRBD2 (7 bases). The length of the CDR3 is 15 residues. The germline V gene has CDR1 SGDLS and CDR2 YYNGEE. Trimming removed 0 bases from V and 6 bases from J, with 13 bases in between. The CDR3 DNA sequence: TGTGCCAGCAGCGTAGGCGGGGGCCAGAGCAATGAGCAGTTCTTC. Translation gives CASSVGGGQSNEQFF. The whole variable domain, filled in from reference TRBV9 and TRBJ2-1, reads DSGVTQTPKHLITATGQRVTLRCSPRSGDLSVYWYQQSLDQGLQFLIQYYNGEERAKGNILERFSAQQFPDLHSELNLSSLELGDSALYFCASSVGGGQSNEQFFGPGTRLTVL.

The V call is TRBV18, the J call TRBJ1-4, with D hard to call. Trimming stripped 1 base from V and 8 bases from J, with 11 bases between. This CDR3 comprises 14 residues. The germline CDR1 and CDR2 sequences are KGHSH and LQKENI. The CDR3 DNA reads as TGTGCCAGCTCACCACAACCAGGAGGCGAAAAACTGTTTTTT. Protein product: CASSPQPGGEKLFF.

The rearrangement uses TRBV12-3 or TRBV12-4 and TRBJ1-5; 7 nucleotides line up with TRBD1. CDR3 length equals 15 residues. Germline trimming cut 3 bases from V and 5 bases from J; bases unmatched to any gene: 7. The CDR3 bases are TGTGCCAGCAGTTTCGTCGGTCAGGGGGATCAGCCCCAGCATTTT. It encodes CASSFVGQGDQPQHF.

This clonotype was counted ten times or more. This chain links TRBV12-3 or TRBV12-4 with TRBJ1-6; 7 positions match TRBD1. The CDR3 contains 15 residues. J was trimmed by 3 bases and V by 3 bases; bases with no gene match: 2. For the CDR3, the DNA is TGTGCCAGCAGTTTGGGACAGCTCTATAATTCACCCCTCCACTTT. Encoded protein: CASSLGQLYNSPLHF.

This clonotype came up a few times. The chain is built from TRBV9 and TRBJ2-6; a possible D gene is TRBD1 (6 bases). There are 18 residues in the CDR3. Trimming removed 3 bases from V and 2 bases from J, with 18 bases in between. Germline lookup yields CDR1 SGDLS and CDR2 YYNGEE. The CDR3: CASSAVGGAGAGANVLTF. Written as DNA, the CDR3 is TGTGCCAGCAGCGCCGTTGGTGGGGCAGGGGCTGGGGCCAACGTCCTGACTTTC.

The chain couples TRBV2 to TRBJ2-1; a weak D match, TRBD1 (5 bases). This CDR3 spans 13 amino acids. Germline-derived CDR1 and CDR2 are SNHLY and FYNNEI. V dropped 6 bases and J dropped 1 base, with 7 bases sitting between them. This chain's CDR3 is CASRTASYNEQFF. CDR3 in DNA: TGTGCCAGCAGGACAGCGTCCTACAATGAGCAGTTCTTC.

CDR3 region: CASSFRWKNTEAFF. DNA for the CDR3: TGTGCCAGCAGTTTTCGGTGGAAGAACACTGAAGCTTTCTTT. The chain recombines TRBV12-3 or TRBV12-4 with TRBJ1-1; D is undetermined. The CDR3 consists of 14 residues. V lost 3 bases and J lost 1, with 9 bases in between.